The source of this T cell receptor (beta chain) is a study of T cell repertoires in cytomegalovirus infection. Study-wide context: CMV infection together with matching HLA type was indicated by public TCR beta signatures.

The sample holds a few counts of this clonotype. The antigen remains unidentified. TCRdb analysed the reads with MiXCR anew, one entry per CDR3 protein. The sample has more than 650,000 distinct CDR3 sequences, less than 40% seen once; the top ten hold around 2.8%. J was trimmed by 0 bases and V by 3 bases; bases with no gene match: 11. The CDR3 is made up of 19 amino acids. Looked up from germline, CDR1 is LGHNA and CDR2 is YNFKEQ. Broader study findings: Cumulative frequency (of public TCR beta family members) identified carriers of CMV plus the relevant HLA. The ex vivo response was dominated by HLA-C-restricted CMV-specific TCR beta clonotypes.

V and J are TRBV4-2 and TRBJ2-6; the match to TRBD1 covers 7 bases. The TCR sequence derives from a human donor in good health (CMV status not recorded). Some clones in this sample may be carry-over from other donors' samples. Sequencing was done on a sample of PBMCs. CDR3 nucleotide sequence: TGTGCCAGCAGCCACCCTAGGAGGACAGGTCGCTCTGGGGCCAACGTCCTGACTTTC. It codes for CASSHPRRTGRSGANVLTF.